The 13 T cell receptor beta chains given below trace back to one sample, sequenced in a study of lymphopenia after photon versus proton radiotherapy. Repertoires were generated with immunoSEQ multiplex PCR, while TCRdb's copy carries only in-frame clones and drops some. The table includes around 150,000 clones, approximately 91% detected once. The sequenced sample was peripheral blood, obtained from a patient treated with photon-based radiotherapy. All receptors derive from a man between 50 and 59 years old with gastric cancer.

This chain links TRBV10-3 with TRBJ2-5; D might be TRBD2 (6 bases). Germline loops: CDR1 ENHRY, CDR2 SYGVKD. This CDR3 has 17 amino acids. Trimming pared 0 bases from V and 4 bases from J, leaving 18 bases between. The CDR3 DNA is TGTGCCATCAGTGAGTCAGTGGGGCTACCCGGGGGAGAGACCCAGTACTTC. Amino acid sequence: CAISESVGLPGGETQYF.

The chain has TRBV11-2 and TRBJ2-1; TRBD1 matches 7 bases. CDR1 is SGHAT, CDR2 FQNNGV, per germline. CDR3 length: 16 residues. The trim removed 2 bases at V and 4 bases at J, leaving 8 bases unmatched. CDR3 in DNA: TGTGCCAGCAGCTTATTAATGGGACAGATTTACAATGAGCAGTTCTTC. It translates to CASSLLMGQIYNEQFF.

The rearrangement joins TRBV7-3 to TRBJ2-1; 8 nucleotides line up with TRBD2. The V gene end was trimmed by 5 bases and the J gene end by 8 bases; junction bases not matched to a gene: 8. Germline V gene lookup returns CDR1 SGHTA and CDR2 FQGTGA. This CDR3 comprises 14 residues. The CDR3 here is CASSPTGTSDEQFF. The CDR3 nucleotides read TGTGCCAGCAGCCCTACCGGGACTAGTGATGAGCAGTTCTTC.

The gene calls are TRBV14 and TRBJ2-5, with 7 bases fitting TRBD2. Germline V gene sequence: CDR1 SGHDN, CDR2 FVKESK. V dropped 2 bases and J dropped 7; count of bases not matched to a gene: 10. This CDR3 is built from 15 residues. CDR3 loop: CASSQSGLAATTQYF. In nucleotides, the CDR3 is TGTGCCAGCAGCCAAAGCGGTCTAGCGGCCACGACCCAGTACTTC. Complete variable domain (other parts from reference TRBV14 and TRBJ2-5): EAGVTQFPSHSVIEKGQTVTLRCDPISGHDNLYWYRRVMGKEIKFLLHFVKESKQDESGMPNNRFLAERTGGTYSTLKVQPAELEDSGVYFCASSQSGLAATTQYFGPGTRLLVL.

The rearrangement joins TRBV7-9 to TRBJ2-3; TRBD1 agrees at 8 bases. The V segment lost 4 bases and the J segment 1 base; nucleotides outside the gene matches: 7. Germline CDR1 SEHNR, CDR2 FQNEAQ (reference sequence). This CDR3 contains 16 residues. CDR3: CASSYRGTTGTDTQYF. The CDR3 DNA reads TGTGCCAGCAGCTACAGGGGGACCACTGGCACAGATACGCAGTATTTT.

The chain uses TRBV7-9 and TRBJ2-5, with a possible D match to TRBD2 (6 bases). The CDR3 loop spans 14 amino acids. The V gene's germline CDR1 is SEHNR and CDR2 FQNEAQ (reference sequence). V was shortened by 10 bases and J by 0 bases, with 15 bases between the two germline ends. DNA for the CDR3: TGTGCCACCACCTCGGAGGGGTACCAAGAGACCCAGTACTTC. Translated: CATTSEGYQETQYF.

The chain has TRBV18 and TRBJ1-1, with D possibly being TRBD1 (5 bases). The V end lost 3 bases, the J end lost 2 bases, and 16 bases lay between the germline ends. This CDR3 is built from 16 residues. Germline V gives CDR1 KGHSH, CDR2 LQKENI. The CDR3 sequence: CASSPLGGEGNTEAFF. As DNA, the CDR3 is TGTGCCAGCTCACCCCTTGGGGGAGAGGGAAACACTGAAGCTTTCTTT.

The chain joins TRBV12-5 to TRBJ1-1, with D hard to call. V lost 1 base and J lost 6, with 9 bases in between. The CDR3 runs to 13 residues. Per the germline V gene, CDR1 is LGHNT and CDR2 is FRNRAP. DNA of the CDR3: TGTGCTAGTGGTTTGGGCCGGGTCCCTGAAGCTTTCTTT. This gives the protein CASGLGRVPEAFF.

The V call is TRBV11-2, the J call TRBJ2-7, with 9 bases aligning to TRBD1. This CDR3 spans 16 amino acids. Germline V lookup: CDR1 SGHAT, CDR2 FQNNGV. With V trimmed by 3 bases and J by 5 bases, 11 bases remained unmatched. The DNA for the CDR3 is TGTGCCAGCAGCTTGGCCCCAGGGACAGGGATCAACGAGCAGTACTTC. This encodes CASSLAPGTGINEQYF.

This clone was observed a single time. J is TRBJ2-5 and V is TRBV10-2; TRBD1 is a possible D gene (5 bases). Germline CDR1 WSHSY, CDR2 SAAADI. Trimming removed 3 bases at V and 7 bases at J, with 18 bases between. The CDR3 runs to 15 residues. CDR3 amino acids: CASSDGRVYPRTQYF. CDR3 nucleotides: TGCGCCAGCAGTGATGGCAGGGTTTACCCCCGGACCCAGTACTTC.

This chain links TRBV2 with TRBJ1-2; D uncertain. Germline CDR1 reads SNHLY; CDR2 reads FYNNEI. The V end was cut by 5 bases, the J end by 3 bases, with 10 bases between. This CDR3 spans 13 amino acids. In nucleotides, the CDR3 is TGTGCCAGCAGTTTACGGTGGGACTATGGCTACACCTTC. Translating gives CASSLRWDYGYTF.

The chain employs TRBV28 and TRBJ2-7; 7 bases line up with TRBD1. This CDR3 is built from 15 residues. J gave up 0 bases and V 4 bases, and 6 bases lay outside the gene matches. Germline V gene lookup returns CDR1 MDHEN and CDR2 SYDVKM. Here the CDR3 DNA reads TGTGCCAGCAGTTCTCGGACAGGACGCTCCTACGAGCAGTACTTC. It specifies CASSSRTGRSYEQYF. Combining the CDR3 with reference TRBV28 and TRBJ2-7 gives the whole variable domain DVKVTQSSRYLVKRTGEKVFLECVQDMDHENMFWYRQDPGLGLRLIYFSYDVKMKEKGDIPEGYSVSREKKERFSLILESASTNQTSMYLCASSSRTGRSYEQYFGPGTRLTVT.

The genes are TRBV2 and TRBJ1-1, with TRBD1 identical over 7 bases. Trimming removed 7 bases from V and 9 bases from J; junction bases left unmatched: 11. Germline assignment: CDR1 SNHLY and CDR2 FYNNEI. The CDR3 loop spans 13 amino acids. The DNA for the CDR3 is TGTGCCAGCAACGGACAGGCCCTCGGGAAAGCTTTCTTT. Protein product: CASNGQALGKAFF. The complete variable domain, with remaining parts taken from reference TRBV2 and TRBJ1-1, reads EPEVTQTPSHQVTQMGQEVILRCVPISNHLYFYWYRQILGQKVEFLVSFYNNEISEKSEIFDDQFSVERPDGSNFTLKIRSTKLEDSAMYFCASNGQALGKAFFGQGTRLTVV.